This T cell receptor beta chain was sequenced in a study of T cells in Graves' hyperthyroidism and ophthalmopathy. What was amplified from RNA transcripts were TCR beta CDR3 regions. RT-PCR in the first round (using the HTBI primer set) targeted the TCR CDR3. Each CDR3 protein gets one entry after TCRdb re-called the multiplex PCR reads with MiXCR. This table holds about 420,000 distinct CDR3 sequences, around 14% found once. Note on this clonotype: Its antigen is not known.

The CDR3 runs 18 residues. The V gene end was trimmed by 4 bases and the J gene end by 4 bases; junction bases not matched to a gene: 14. The germline CDR1 and CDR2 sequences are LNHNV and YYDKDF (reference sequence). Findings and caveats of the study: Blood also held most thyroid clonotypes expanded beyond 0.001.

The TCR originated in a woman aged 18-29 years with Graves' hyperthyroidism. Sequencing was performed on blood. The chain links TRBV15 to TRBJ1-2; TRBD1 matches at 11 bases. CDR3: CATSMPPGQGADPYGYTF. CDR3 DNA: TGTGCCACCAGCATGCCCCCCGGACAGGGGGCGGACCCCTATGGCTACACCTTC.